The 32 T cell receptor beta chains below all came from one sample that was sequenced in a study of T cell responses to AZD1222 COVID-19 vaccine. Sequencing used immunoSEQ multiplex PCR; TCRdb keeps in-frame clones, though not all of them. The profile shows tens of thousands of clones, 70% to 90% of them singletons. The specimen was peripheral blood, collected 28 days after the second AZD1222 dose. Receptors were obtained from an adult who received the AZD1222 COVID-19 vaccine.

In its sample, this clone was seen once. The genes are TRBV3-1 (or the pseudogene TRBV3-2) and TRBJ1-1, with D maybe TRBD1 (5 bases). Germline assignment: CDR1 LGHDT and CDR2 YNNKEL (reference sequence). V lost 6 bases and J lost 6, with 29 bases in between. The CDR3 totals 18 residues. CDR3 loop: CASSRVHYVFSTGAEAFF. Written as DNA, the CDR3 is TGTGCCAGCAGTCGCGTCCATTACGTATTCTCGACGGGGGCTGAAGCTTTCTTT.

V usage is TRBV7-2 and J usage is TRBJ2-7; TRBD2 matches 7 bases. Germline CDR1 is SGHTA and CDR2 is FQGNSA. The V segment lost 4 bases and the J segment 2 bases; nucleotides outside the gene matches: 14. The CDR3 extends over 17 amino acids. The CDR3 nucleotides are TGTGCCAGCAGCTCCCTTGTGTCTAGCGGCATTCCCTACGAGCAGTACTTC. Protein sequence: CASSSLVSSGIPYEQYF.

The chain recombines TRBV11-3 with TRBJ2-1; D may correspond to TRBD1 or TRBD2 (5 bases each). Trimming shortened V by 0 bases and J by 0 bases, and 6 bases separated the two germline ends. Germline loops: CDR1 SGHNT, CDR2 YENEEA. The CDR3 extends over 15 amino acids. The CDR3 region has the DNA TGTGCCAGCAGCTTAGATGGGACCTCCTACAATGAGCAGTTCTTC. This encodes CASSLDGTSYNEQFF.

The chain combines TRBV19 with TRBJ2-3; D gene uncertain. Germline V gene lookup returns CDR1 LNHDA and CDR2 SQIVND (reference sequence). The V end lost 5 bases, the J end lost 6 bases, and 9 bases lay between the germline ends. There are 12 residues in the CDR3. The CDR3 nucleotides read TGTGCCAGTAGTTGGGTAGGGGATACGCAGTATTTT. This translates into CASSWVGDTQYF.

J is TRBJ1-4 and V is TRBV19, with 11 bases lining up with TRBD1. The V and J ends lost 4 bases and 7 bases, in that order; junction bases with no gene match: 5. The CDR3 consists of 15 residues. Germline CDR1 is LNHDA and CDR2 is SQIVND (reference sequence). The CDR3 bases are TGTGCCAGTAGTACCGGACAGGGGGCAATTGAAAAACTGTTTTTT. As protein: CASSTGQGAIEKLFF. Using reference TRBV19 and TRBJ1-4 for the parts outside the CDR3, the full variable domain is DGGITQSPKYLFRKEGQNVTLSCEQNLNHDAMYWYRQDPGQGLRLIYYSQIVNDFQKGDIAEGYSVSREKKESFPLTVTSAQKNPTAFYLCASSTGQGAIEKLFFGSGTQLSVL.

The chain recombines TRBV9 with TRBJ2-1; TRBD1 matches at 8 bases. CDR1 and CDR2 from the germline V gene are SGDLS and YYNGEE. V was pared by 0 bases and J by 12 bases, with 5 bases of the junction left unmatched. The CDR3 is made up of 13 amino acids. Here the CDR3 DNA reads TGTGCCAGCAGCGTAGACAGGGGGATTGGGCAGTTCTTC. Amino acids: CASSVDRGIGQFF.

The chain employs TRBV24-1 and TRBJ2-7; maybe TRBD1 (5 bases). This CDR3 is built from 18 residues. The V gene's germline CDR1 is KGHDR and CDR2 SFDVKD. Trimming took 1 base from V and 5 from J, leaving 23 bases between them. CDR3 region: CATSDLTGLFRVPDEQYF. CDR3 DNA sequence: TGTGCCACCAGTGATTTAACGGGCCTATTCAGGGTACCCGACGAGCAGTACTTC.

This chain uses TRBV27 with TRBJ1-5; tentatively, D is TRBD1 (6 bases). This CDR3 contains 15 residues. V lost 0 bases and J lost 4, with 10 bases in between. Germline V CDR1 and CDR2: MNHEY, SMNVEV (reference sequence). The CDR3 DNA reads as TGTGCCAGCAGTTTATCGGGGACACTGAATCAGCCCCAGCATTTT. Its protein is CASSLSGTLNQPQHF.

Here the CDR3 DNA reads TGTGCCAGCAGTTATTATAGCGGGCAGCCCCAGCATTTT. Translating gives CASSYYSGQPQHF. J is TRBJ1-5 and V is TRBV7-2; D is unresolved. Germline lookup yields CDR1 SGHTA and CDR2 FQGNSA. Trimming left V 6 bases short and J 7 bases short, with 13 bases between. The CDR3 runs to 13 residues.

As DNA, the CDR3 is TGCAGCGGGACGACAGGGCTAGGAGGAGAGACCCAGTACTTC. This translates into CSGTTGLGGETQYF. The chain recombines TRBV29-1 with TRBJ2-5, with 7 bases fitting TRBD1. Germline V CDR1 and CDR2: SQVTM, ANQGSEA. Trimming removed 7 bases from V and 4 bases from J; junction bases left unmatched: 12. CDR3 length equals 14 residues. The whole variable domain, filled in from reference TRBV29-1 and TRBJ2-5, reads SAVISQKPSRDICQRGTSLTIQCQVDSQVTMMFWYRQQPGQSLTLIATANQGSEATYESGFVIDKFPISRPNLTFSTLTVSNMSPEDSSIYLCSGTTGLGGETQYFGPGTRLLVL.

The V call is TRBV10-1, the J call TRBJ1-3; D remains ambiguous. With 4 bases removed from V and 2 bases from J, the gap between germline ends came to 3 bases. The CDR3 runs to 12 residues. Germline lookup yields CDR1 WNHNN and CDR2 SYGVQD (reference sequence). The CDR3 loop reads CASSGTGNTIYF. CDR3 bases: TGCGCCAGCAGTGGGACTGGAAACACCATATATTTT.

The V and J genes are TRBV19 and TRBJ1-5, with a possible D match to TRBD1 (5 bases). Germline CDR1 LNHDA, CDR2 SQIVND (reference sequence). V was shortened by 3 bases and J by 6 bases, with 15 bases between the two germline ends. The CDR3 runs to 15 residues. CDR3 bases: TGTGCCAGTAGTATCCAGCAGGGTGTTGTTCAGCCCCAGCATTTT. Translated: CASSIQQGVVQPQHF.

V usage is TRBV5-1 and J usage is TRBJ2-2; D might be TRBD2 (6 bases). The CDR3 contains 14 residues. V was trimmed by 0 bases and J by 6 bases, leaving 9 bases between them. Looked up from germline, CDR1 is SGHRS and CDR2 is YFSETQ. Here the CDR3 reads CASSLAGSSGELFF. In nucleotides, the CDR3 is TGCGCCAGCAGCTTGGCCGGGAGTTCCGGGGAGCTGTTTTTT.

V is TRBV18 and J is TRBJ2-2; either TRBD1 or TRBD2 may supply D (5 bases each). V dropped 2 bases and J dropped 0 bases, with 22 bases sitting between them. This CDR3 is built from 20 residues. The germline CDR1 and CDR2 sequences are KGHSH and LQKENI. The CDR3 sequence is CASSPGTKGGVDANTGELFF. The CDR3 DNA follows: TGTGCCAGCTCACCAGGGACCAAGGGTGGGGTTGACGCGAACACCGGGGAGCTGTTTTTT.

The J gene is TRBJ2-1, the V gene TRBV10-3; D uncertain. The CDR3 is 13 amino acids. The germline CDR1 and CDR2 sequences are ENHRY and SYGVKD. Trimming pared 6 bases from V and 7 bases from J, leaving 13 bases between. CDR3 amino acids: CAISLNLGNEQFF. The DNA for the CDR3 is TGTGCCATCAGCCTAAACCTGGGGAATGAGCAGTTCTTC.

This clone was detected a few times. The gene calls are TRBV29-1 and TRBJ1-5, with D perhaps TRBD1 (5 bases). The CDR3 sequence is 13 residues long. The V gene's germline CDR1 is SQVTM and CDR2 ANQGSEA. Trimming removed 5 bases from V and 6 bases from J, with 14 bases in between. The CDR3 here is CSVRGSGGQPQHF. The CDR3, as DNA: TGCAGCGTTCGCGGCTCGGGGGGTCAGCCCCAGCATTTT. Looking up the rest from reference TRBV29-1 and TRBJ1-5 gives the full variable domain: SAVISQKPSRDICQRGTSLTIQCQVDSQVTMMFWYRQQPGQSLTLIATANQGSEATYESGFVIDKFPISRPNLTFSTLTVSNMSPEDSSIYLCSVRGSGGQPQHFGDGTRLSIL.

The V and J genes are TRBV19 and TRBJ2-3; TRBD1 matches 7 bases. The V gene's germline CDR1 is LNHDA and CDR2 SQIVND (reference sequence). CDR3 length equals 14 residues. V shed 6 bases and J 1 base; nucleotides not matched to a gene: 4. This CDR3 is CASRYTGGTDTQYF. CDR3 in DNA: TGTGCCAGTAGGTATACAGGGGGCACAGATACGCAGTATTTT.

This chain links TRBV27 with TRBJ1-2, with 10 bases lining up with TRBD1. The CDR3 contains 15 residues. After removal of 5 bases from V and 4 bases from J, the junction contained 7 bases not matched to a gene. The germline CDR1 and CDR2 sequences are MNHEY and SMNVEV (reference sequence). CDR3 nucleotide sequence: TGTGCCAGCAGTCTGGGACAGGGGCGCGGCTATGGCTACACCTTC. The encoded protein is CASSLGQGRGYGYTF.

The rearrangement uses TRBV19 and TRBJ2-6; TRBD2 agrees at 7 bases. Germline loops: CDR1 LNHDA, CDR2 SQIVND (reference sequence). V lost 7 bases, J lost 2 bases, and 5 bases stayed unmatched. CDR3 length: 15 residues. CDR3 in amino acids: CASMGGEAGANVLTF. DNA for the CDR3: TGTGCCAGTATGGGAGGGGAGGCTGGGGCCAACGTCCTGACTTTC.

V usage is TRBV7-9 and J usage is TRBJ2-1; 7 bases line up with TRBD2. CDR3 length: 14 amino acids. Per the germline V gene, CDR1 is SEHNR and CDR2 is FQNEAQ (reference sequence). J lost 7 bases, V lost 0 bases, and 3 bases had no gene match. The CDR3: CASSLAAGGNEQFF. CDR3 DNA: TGTGCCAGCAGCTTAGCGGCCGGGGGGAATGAGCAGTTCTTC.

V and J are TRBV7-9 and TRBJ1-1; D is uncertain. CDR3 length equals 14 residues. Trimming cost V 0 bases and J 5 bases, with 10 bases left between them. Germline loops: CDR1 SEHNR, CDR2 FQNEAQ (reference sequence). CDR3 bases: TGTGCCAGCAGCTTAGCCTGGGAGTTTACTGAAGCTTTCTTT. Translation gives CASSLAWEFTEAFF. Filled out from reference TRBV7-9 and TRBJ1-1, the complete variable domain reads DTGVSQNPRHKITKRGQNVTFRCDPISEHNRLYWYRQTLGQGPEFLTYFQNEAQLEKSRLLSDRFSAERPKGSFSTLEIQRTEQGDSAMYLCASSLAWEFTEAFFGQGTRLTVV.

This rearrangement joins TRBV9 to TRBJ2-1, with 14 bases aligning to TRBD2. V shed 4 bases, J shed 7 bases, and the junction held 16 bases outside the gene matches. CDR3 size: 19 residues. Looked up from germline, CDR1 is SGDLS and CDR2 is YYNGEE. The CDR3 sequence: CASSLLGTSGRSQGNEQFF. The CDR3 region has the DNA TGTGCCAGCAGCCTCTTAGGGACTAGCGGGAGATCGCAGGGGAATGAGCAGTTCTTC. The whole variable domain, remainder taken from reference TRBV9 and TRBJ2-1, is DSGVTQTPKHLITATGQRVTLRCSPRSGDLSVYWYQQSLDQGLQFLIQYYNGEERAKGNILERFSAQQFPDLHSELNLSSLELGDSALYFCASSLLGTSGRSQGNEQFFGPGTRLTVL.

The chain recombines TRBV5-1 with TRBJ1-2; possible D gene TRBD1, 5 bases. CDR3 length: 15 amino acids. Germline CDR1 is SGHRS and CDR2 is YFSETQ. V lost 4 bases and J lost 1, with 14 bases in between. DNA for the CDR3: TGCGCCAGCAGCCAGGGACTGGCCTATAACTATGGCTACACCTTC. Translation gives CASSQGLAYNYGYTF.

The J gene is TRBJ1-1, the V gene TRBV7-9; 7 nucleotides match TRBD1. The CDR3 spans 18 residues. Losses at the gene ends were 5 bases for V and 4 bases for J; bases not matched to a gene: 19. Germline V gene data show CDR1 as SEHNR and CDR2 as FQNEAQ (reference sequence). CDR3 nucleotides: TGTGCCAGCAGCCCACCTCTGCAGGGGGGGCGCCCCACCACTGAAGCTTTCTTT. It encodes CASSPPLQGGRPTTEAFF.

V usage is TRBV4-1 and J usage is TRBJ2-7; a weak D match, TRBD1 (6 bases). Germline V gene sequence: CDR1 MGHRA, CDR2 YSYEKL. V was trimmed by 1 base and J by 2 bases, leaving 15 bases between them. The CDR3 runs to 16 residues. The CDR3 nucleotides are TGCGCCAGCAGCCAAGGGCCAGGGGCCACAACCTACGAGCAGTACTTC. Amino acid sequence: CASSQGPGATTYEQYF.

The J gene is TRBJ2-7, the V gene TRBV14; D not resolved. V gave up 4 bases and J gave up 6 bases, with 10 bases separating them. Germline assignment: CDR1 SGHDN and CDR2 FVKESK. The CDR3 is made up of 12 amino acids. CDR3 nucleotide sequence: TGTGCCAGCAGCCCCGACCTCGGCGAGCAGTACTTC. Encoded protein: CASSPDLGEQYF.

This clone appeared a few times. The rearrangement joins TRBV4-1 to TRBJ2-7; TRBD2 agrees at 11 bases. In germline, CDR1 is MGHRA, CDR2 YSYEKL. The CDR3 extends over 17 amino acids. V lost 3 bases, J lost 4 bases, and 11 bases stayed unmatched. The CDR3: CASSQGLLLAGVYEQYF. Here the CDR3 DNA reads TGCGCCAGCAGCCAGGGACTTCTACTAGCGGGAGTTTACGAGCAGTACTTC.

Points on this clone: At one end, the junction sequence differs from germline, possibly due to a read error. The chain carries TRBV7-7 and TRBJ2-5; 8 bases match TRBD2. The CDR3 is 15 residues long. Germline V gene sequence: CDR1 SSHAT, CDR2 FNYEAQ (reference sequence). The CDR3 sequence: CASSLGLAPQETQYF. The CDR3 DNA reads as TGTGCTAGCAGCTTAGGACTAGCTCCACAAGAGACCCAGTACTTC.

The V and J genes are TRBV11-3 and TRBJ1-1, with D perhaps matching TRBD1 (5 bases). CDR3 length: 15 residues. CDR1 and CDR2 from the germline V gene are SGHNT and YENEEA. Trimming pared 5 bases from V and 4 bases from J, leaving 17 bases between. The CDR3 sequence is CASSREPGGATEAFF. CDR3 nucleotides: TGTGCCAGCAGCCGGGAGCCTGGAGGGGCCACTGAAGCTTTCTTT. The full variable domain, its missing parts supplied by reference TRBV11-3 and TRBJ1-1, is EAGVVQSPRYKIIEKKQPVAFWCNPISGHNTLYWYLQNLGQGPELLIRYENEEAVDDSQLPKDRFSAERLKGVDSTLKIQPAELGDSAVYLCASSREPGGATEAFFGQGTRLTVV.

This clone was seen a single time. The CDR3: CASSPTGSEADTQYF. The CDR3 bases are TGTGCCAGCAGCCCCACTGGTAGCGAGGCAGATACGCAGTATTTT. V is TRBV7-3 and J is TRBJ2-3; D may be TRBD2 (5 bases). This CDR3 contains 15 residues. Germline CDR1 reads SGHTA; CDR2 reads FQGTGA. Trimming took 5 bases from V and 4 from J, leaving 16 bases between them.

The V call is TRBV6-5, the J call TRBJ1-5; D might be TRBD1 (5 bases). Germline assignment: CDR1 MNHEY and CDR2 SVGAGI. Trimming took 3 bases from V and 4 from J, leaving 13 bases between them. This CDR3 has 15 amino acids. The CDR3 nucleotides are TGTGCCAGCAGTTATGACGGGGGATTAAATCAGCCCCAGCATTTT. This encodes CASSYDGGLNQPQHF.

The chain carries TRBV3-1 (or the pseudogene TRBV3-2) and TRBJ1-3, with a possible D match to TRBD1 (5 bases). The V gene's germline CDR1 is LGHDT and CDR2 YNNKEL (reference sequence). The germline V and J ends were trimmed by 3 bases and 0 bases, with 12 bases remaining between them. This CDR3 comprises 16 residues. CDR3 amino acids: CASSQVGRLSGNTIYF. In DNA form, the CDR3 reads TGTGCCAGCAGCCAGGTGGGACGCCTCTCTGGAAACACCATATATTTT.